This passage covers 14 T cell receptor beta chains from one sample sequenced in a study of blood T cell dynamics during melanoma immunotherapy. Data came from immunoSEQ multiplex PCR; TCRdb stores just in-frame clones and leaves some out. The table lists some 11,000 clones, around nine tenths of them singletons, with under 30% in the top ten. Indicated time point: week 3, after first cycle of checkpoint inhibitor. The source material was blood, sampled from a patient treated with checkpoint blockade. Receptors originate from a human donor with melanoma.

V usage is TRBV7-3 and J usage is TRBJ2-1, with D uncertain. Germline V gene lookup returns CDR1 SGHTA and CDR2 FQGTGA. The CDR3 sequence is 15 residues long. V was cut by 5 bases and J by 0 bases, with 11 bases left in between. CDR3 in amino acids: CASSPLGSSYNEQFF. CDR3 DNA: TGTGCCAGCAGCCCCCTTGGTAGCTCCTACAATGAGCAGTTCTTC. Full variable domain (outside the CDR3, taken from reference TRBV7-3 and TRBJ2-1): GAGVSQTPSNKVTEKGKYVELRCDPISGHTALYWYRQSLGQGPEFLIYFQGTGAADDSGLPNDRFFAVRPEGSVSTLKIQRTERGDSAVYLCASSPLGSSYNEQFFGPGTRLTVL.

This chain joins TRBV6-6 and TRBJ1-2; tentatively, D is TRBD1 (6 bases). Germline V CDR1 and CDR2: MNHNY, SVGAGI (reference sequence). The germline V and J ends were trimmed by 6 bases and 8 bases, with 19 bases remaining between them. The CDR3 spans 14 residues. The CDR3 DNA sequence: TGTGCCAGCAGCCCGACCAGGGGAGTAGAAGGCTACACCTTC. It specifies CASSPTRGVEGYTF.

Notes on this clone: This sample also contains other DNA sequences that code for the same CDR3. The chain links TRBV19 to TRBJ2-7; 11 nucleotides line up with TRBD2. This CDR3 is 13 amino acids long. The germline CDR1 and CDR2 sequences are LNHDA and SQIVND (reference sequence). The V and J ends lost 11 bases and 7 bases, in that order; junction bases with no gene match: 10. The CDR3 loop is CAAGGTSGREQYF. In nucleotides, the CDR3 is TGTGCCGCCGGAGGGACTAGCGGTCGGGAGCAGTACTTC. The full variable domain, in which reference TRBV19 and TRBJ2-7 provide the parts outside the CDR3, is DGGITQSPKYLFRKEGQNVTLSCEQNLNHDAMYWYRQDPGQGLRLIYYSQIVNDFQKGDIAEGYSVSREKKESFPLTVTSAQKNPTAFYLCAAGGTSGREQYFGPGTRLTVT.

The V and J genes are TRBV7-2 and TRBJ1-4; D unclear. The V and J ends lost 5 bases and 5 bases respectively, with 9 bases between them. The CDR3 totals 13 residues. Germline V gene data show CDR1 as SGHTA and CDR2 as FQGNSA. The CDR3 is CASSPHVNEKLFF. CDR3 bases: TGTGCCAGCAGCCCACACGTAAATGAAAAACTGTTTTTT.

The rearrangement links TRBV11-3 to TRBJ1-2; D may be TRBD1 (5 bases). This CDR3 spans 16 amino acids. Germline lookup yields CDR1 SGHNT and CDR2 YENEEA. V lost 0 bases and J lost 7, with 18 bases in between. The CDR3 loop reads CASSLEGHRVTVGYTF. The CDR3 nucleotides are TGTGCCAGCAGCTTAGAAGGACATAGAGTAACAGTTGGCTACACCTTC.

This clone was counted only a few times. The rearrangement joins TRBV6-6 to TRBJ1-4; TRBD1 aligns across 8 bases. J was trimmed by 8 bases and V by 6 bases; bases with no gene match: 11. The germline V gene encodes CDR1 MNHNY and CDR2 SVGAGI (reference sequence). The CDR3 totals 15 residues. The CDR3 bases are TGTGCCAGCAGCCACGCCAGGGGGCGCGGGGAAAAACTGTTTTTT. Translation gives CASSHARGRGEKLFF.

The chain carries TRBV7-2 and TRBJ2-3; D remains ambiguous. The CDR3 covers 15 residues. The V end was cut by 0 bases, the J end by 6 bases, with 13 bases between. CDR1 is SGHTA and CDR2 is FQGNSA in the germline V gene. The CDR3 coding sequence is TGTGCCAGCAGCTTAGCGGGTCTATTCAGGGATACGCAGTATTTT. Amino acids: CASSLAGLFRDTQYF.

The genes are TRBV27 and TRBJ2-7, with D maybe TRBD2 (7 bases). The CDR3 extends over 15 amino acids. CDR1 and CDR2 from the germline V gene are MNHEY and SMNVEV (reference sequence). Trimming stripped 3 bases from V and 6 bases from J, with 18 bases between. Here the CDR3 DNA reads TGTGCCAGCAGTTTGGGGGCGGGAGAGGGGGGCGAGCAGTACTTC. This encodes CASSLGAGEGGEQYF.

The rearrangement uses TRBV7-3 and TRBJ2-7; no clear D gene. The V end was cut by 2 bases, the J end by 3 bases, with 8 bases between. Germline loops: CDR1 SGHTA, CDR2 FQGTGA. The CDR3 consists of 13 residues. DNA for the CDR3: TGTGCCAGCAGCTTAGCCAGAGACTACGAGCAGTACTTC. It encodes CASSLARDYEQYF.

CDR3 amino acids: CASGEGPGEQYF. In DNA form, the CDR3 reads TGCGCCAGCGGGGAGGGCCCCGGCGAGCAGTACTTC. This sequence joins TRBV5-1 and TRBJ2-7, with 7 bases aligning to TRBD2. The CDR3 is 12 residues long. The V gene end was trimmed by 7 bases and the J gene end by 6 bases; junction bases not matched to a gene: 7. CDR1 and CDR2 (germline): SGHRS, YFSETQ.

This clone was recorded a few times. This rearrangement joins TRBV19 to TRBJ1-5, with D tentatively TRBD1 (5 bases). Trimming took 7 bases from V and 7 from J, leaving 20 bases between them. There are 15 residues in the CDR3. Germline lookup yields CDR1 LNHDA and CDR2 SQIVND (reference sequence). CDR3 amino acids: CASKVGTGIWQPQHF. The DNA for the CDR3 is TGTGCCAGTAAGGTGGGGACGGGGATATGGCAGCCCCAGCATTTT.

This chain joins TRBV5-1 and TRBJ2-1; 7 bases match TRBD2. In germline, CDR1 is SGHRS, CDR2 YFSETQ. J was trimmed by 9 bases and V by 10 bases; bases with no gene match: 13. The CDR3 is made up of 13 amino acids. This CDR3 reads CACTRTPGGEQFF. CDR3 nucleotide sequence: TGCGCCTGCACCCGGACCCCGGGGGGTGAGCAGTTCTTC.

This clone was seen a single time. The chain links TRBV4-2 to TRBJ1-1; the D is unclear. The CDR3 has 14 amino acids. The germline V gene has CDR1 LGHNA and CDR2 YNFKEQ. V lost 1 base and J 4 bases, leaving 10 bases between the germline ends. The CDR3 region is CASSQGGLSTEAFF. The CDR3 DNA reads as TGTGCCAGCAGCCAAGGAGGGCTGAGCACTGAAGCTTTCTTT.

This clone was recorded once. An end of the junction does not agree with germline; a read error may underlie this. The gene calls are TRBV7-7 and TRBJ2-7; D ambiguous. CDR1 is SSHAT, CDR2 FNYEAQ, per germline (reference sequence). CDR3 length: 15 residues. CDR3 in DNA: TGTGCTAGCAGCCCGGTGGCCTCTCAGCCCTACGAGCAGTACTTC. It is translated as CASSPVASQPYEQYF.